Listed here is a single T cell receptor (beta chain). This entry comes from a study of shared clonotypes between healthy human individuals. V was pared by 4 bases and J by 0 bases, with 12 bases between. Germline loops: CDR1 ENHRY, CDR2 SYGVKD. CDR3 length: 16 residues. Clones were read by immunoSEQ multiplex PCR, and TCRdb kept only the in-frame ones, dropping some. The data hold 2 million to 2.5 million clones, with approximately 90% observed a single time. The receptor was derived from a man in his late teens or twenties in good health. Some clones in this sample may be carry-over from other donors' samples. This chain connects TRBV10-3 to TRBJ2-2; D is ambiguous. The specimen sequenced was naive CD4+ T cells from PBMCs. Described subset: CD45RA+ positively selected. The CDR3 region is CAISALGNTNTGELFF. DNA for the CDR3: TGTGCCATCAGTGCCTTAGGAAACACGAACACCGGGGAGCTGTTTTTT.